A single sample gave rise to the 15 T cell receptor beta chains below, sequenced in a study of blood T cell repertoires in COVID-19. TCRdb's copy holds only in-frame clones and misses some; the assay was immunoSEQ multiplex PCR. The sample carries about 270,000 clones, about 88% recorded once. Sequenced material: PBMCs or T cells enriched from blood (not recorded which). Receptors originate from a woman aged 50 to 65 who had recovered from COVID-19.

There are a few counts of this clone. The V call is TRBV2, the J call TRBJ2-5; 7 nucleotides agree with TRBD2. The germline V gene has CDR1 SNHLY and CDR2 FYNNEI. This CDR3 has 15 residues. V dropped 2 bases and J dropped 2; count of bases not matched to a gene: 5. CDR3 residues: CASSEMASGQETQYF. DNA for the CDR3: TGTGCCAGCAGTGAAATGGCTAGCGGACAAGAGACCCAGTACTTC.

V gene TRBV5-4 combines with J gene TRBJ2-1; 10 bases are shared with TRBD1. V shed 4 bases, J shed 1 base, and the junction held 5 bases outside the gene matches. This CDR3 has 16 residues. In germline, CDR1 is SGHNT, CDR2 YYREEE (reference sequence). CDR3 residues: CASSPRGQGSYNEQFF. For the CDR3, the DNA is TGTGCCAGCAGCCCGCGGGGACAGGGGTCCTACAATGAGCAGTTCTTC.

CDR3 DNA: TGTGCCTGGAGTGGGCTAGCGGGAGGCTATGAGCAGTTCTTC. Protein product: CAWSGLAGGYEQFF. The chain is built from TRBV30 and TRBJ2-1; 11 bases align to TRBD2. The CDR3 spans 14 residues. The germline CDR1 and CDR2 sequences are GTSNPN and SVGIG (reference sequence). Trimming cost V 1 base and J 8 bases; bases outside gene matches: 4. Drawing the rest from reference TRBV30 and TRBJ2-1, the complete variable domain is SQTIHQWPATLVQPVGSPLSLECTVEGTSNPNLYWYRQAAGRGLQLLFYSVGIGQISSEVPQNLSASRPQDRQFILSSKKLLLSDSGFYLCAWSGLAGGYEQFFGPGTRLTVL.

The gene calls are TRBV3-1 (or the pseudogene TRBV3-2) and TRBJ2-1; 10 bases map to TRBD2. Germline V gene data show CDR1 as LGHDT and CDR2 as YNNKEL (reference sequence). Germline trimming cut 4 bases from V and 1 base from J; bases unmatched to any gene: 7. The CDR3 has 17 amino acids. The CDR3 here is CASSRGTSVVSYNEQFF. CDR3 sequence (DNA): TGTGCCAGCAGCCGGGGGACTAGCGTCGTATCCTACAATGAGCAGTTCTTC.

For this clone: Other DNA sequences in this specimen translate into the identical CDR3. The gene calls are TRBV30 and TRBJ2-7, with TRBD1 matching 8 bases. Germline V CDR1 and CDR2: GTSNPN, SVGIG (reference sequence). V dropped 0 bases and J dropped 3; count of bases not matched to a gene: 4. The CDR3 has 14 amino acids. The CDR3 coding sequence is TGTGCCTGGAGTGTAGGGACAGGTCGCTACGAGCAGTACTTC. It yields the protein CAWSVGTGRYEQYF.

The J gene is TRBJ1-4, the V gene TRBV3-1 (or the pseudogene TRBV3-2), with D perhaps TRBD1 (6 bases). Germline V gives CDR1 LGHDT, CDR2 YNNKEL (reference sequence). Trimming cost V 0 bases and J 8 bases, with 13 bases left between them. The CDR3 has 15 residues. CDR3 coding DNA: TGTGCCAGCAGCCAAGATGGGGGGGCGAGGGAAAAACTGTTTTTT. Protein sequence: CASSQDGGAREKLFF.

This chain links TRBV7-2 with TRBJ1-1; D is unclear. V dropped 2 bases and J dropped 1 base, with 8 bases sitting between them. Germline loops: CDR1 SGHTA, CDR2 FQGNSA. This CDR3 is 14 amino acids long. The CDR3 bases are TGTGCCAGCAGCTTACAGAAAACGAACACTGAAGCTTTCTTT. The encoded protein is CASSLQKTNTEAFF.

DNA of the CDR3: TGTGCCAGCAGGATGAGGGCCTTTAGGTCCTACGAGCAGTACTTC. It translates to CASRMRAFRSYEQYF. The chain employs TRBV2 and TRBJ2-7, with D possibly TRBD2 on 5 matching bases. The CDR3 runs to 15 residues. CDR1 and CDR2 from the germline V gene are SNHLY and FYNNEI. Trimming took off 6 bases at V and 1 base at J, with 16 bases between the two ends.

This clone was seen a single time. The genes are TRBV28 and TRBJ1-2; D gene unclear. CDR1 is MDHEN, CDR2 SYDVKM, per germline. V lost 2 bases and J lost 0, with 13 bases in between. The CDR3 is 16 amino acids. The CDR3 coding sequence is TGTGCCAGCAGTTTACGGATTTCGGGAGCTAACTATGGCTACACCTTC. It codes for CASSLRISGANYGYTF.

The chain joins TRBV7-8 to TRBJ2-6; 7 bases match TRBD2. J lost 0 bases, V lost 0 bases, and 2 bases had no gene match. This CDR3 region has 17 residues. Germline lookup yields CDR1 SGHVS and CDR2 FQNEAQ. In nucleotides, the CDR3 is TGTGCCAGCAGCTTAGCGACTAGCAGCTCTGGGGCCAACGTCCTGACTTTC. Encoded protein: CASSLATSSSGANVLTF. The whole variable domain, filled in from reference TRBV7-8 and TRBJ2-6, reads GAGVSQSPRYKVAKRGQDVALRCDPISGHVSLFWYQQALGQGPEFLTYFQNEAQLDKSGLPSDRFFAERPEGSVSTLKIQRTQQEDSAVYLCASSLATSSSGANVLTFGAGSRLTVL.

The chain is built from TRBV6-2 or TRBV6-3 and TRBJ2-5; TRBD2 matches at 8 bases. The V gene end was trimmed by 0 bases and the J gene end by 1 base; junction bases not matched to a gene: 10. The CDR3 is 18 amino acids. Germline V gives CDR1 MNHEY, CDR2 SVGEGT. CDR3 amino acids: CASSYSMNSGVLQETQYF. In DNA form, the CDR3 reads TGTGCCAGCAGTTACTCGATGAATAGCGGGGTACTCCAAGAGACCCAGTACTTC.

This clone has just a few counts. This chain links TRBV19 with TRBJ1-5; TRBD1 matches at 7 bases. Germline V gives CDR1 LNHDA, CDR2 SQIVND (reference sequence). With 4 bases clipped from V and 6 bases from J, the junction kept 12 bases outside the gene matches. This CDR3 has 16 amino acids. This CDR3 reads CASSKGQQGFGQPQHF. The DNA for the CDR3 is TGTGCCAGTAGTAAGGGACAGCAGGGGTTCGGTCAGCCCCAGCATTTT. The whole variable domain, remainder taken from reference TRBV19 and TRBJ1-5, is DGGITQSPKYLFRKEGQNVTLSCEQNLNHDAMYWYRQDPGQGLRLIYYSQIVNDFQKGDIAEGYSVSREKKESFPLTVTSAQKNPTAFYLCASSKGQQGFGQPQHFGDGTRLSIL.

The gene calls are TRBV29-1 and TRBJ2-5; 7 bases are shared with TRBD2. After removal of 5 bases from V and 2 bases from J, the junction contained 8 bases not matched to a gene. Germline V gene lookup returns CDR1 SQVTM and CDR2 ANQGSEA. The CDR3 is 14 amino acids. CDR3 nucleotides: TGCAGCGTTACCGGAGCGGGGTTACAAGAGACCCAGTACTTC. It translates to CSVTGAGLQETQYF.

V usage is TRBV5-1 and J usage is TRBJ1-1, with TRBD1 matching 7 bases. Germline lookup yields CDR1 SGHRS and CDR2 YFSETQ. The CDR3 is 15 residues long. V shed 7 bases, J shed 1 base, and the junction held 10 bases outside the gene matches. DNA for the CDR3: TGCGCCAGCGGGCCGGGGGGGACAGCGAACACTGAAGCTTTCTTT. It is translated as CASGPGGTANTEAFF. Looking up the rest from reference TRBV5-1 and TRBJ1-1 gives the full variable domain: KAGVTQTPRYLIKTRGQQVTLSCSPISGHRSVSWYQQTPGQGLQFLFEYFSETQRNKGNFPGRFSGRQFSNSRSEMNVSTLELGDSALYLCASGPGGTANTEAFFGQGTRLTVV.

This chain uses TRBV5-1 with TRBJ1-2; no clear D. Germline-derived CDR1 and CDR2 are SGHRS and YFSETQ. The V and J ends lost 6 bases and 6 bases respectively, with 18 bases between them. The length of the CDR3 is 14 residues. Here the CDR3 DNA reads TGCGCCAGCAAGCTTTGGGAGGGAGGAAATGGCTACACCTTC. This gives the protein CASKLWEGGNGYTF.